This T cell receptor beta chain was captured in a study of tumor-infiltrating lymphocytes in localized non-small cell lung cancer. The wider study: The cohort mixed smokers and never-smokers, several histologies, and some post-neoadjuvant-chemotherapy samples.

This CDR3 is built from 14 residues. V was clipped by 0 bases and J by 7 bases, with 11 bases between them. Per the germline V gene, CDR1 is SGDLS and CDR2 is YYNGEE. Profiled with immunoSEQ multiplex PCR; TCRdb holds only in-frame clones, not every one. The sample lists about 15,000 clones; almost 70% were seen once. The sequence derives from a human donor with non-small cell lung cancer. The sequenced sample consisted of lung tumor tissue. The chain has TRBV9 and TRBJ2-1, with D tentatively TRBD2 (6 bases). This CDR3 reads CASSVEGGGNEQFF. CDR3 DNA: TGTGCCAGCAGCGTAGAGGGCGGAGGGAATGAGCAGTTCTTC.